The 8 T cell receptor beta chains below all came from one sample that was sequenced in a study of blood T cells in healthy people across ages. Primers used in a second PCR of roughly 7 to 12 cycles were a sample-barcoded 5' primer and a J-beta primer mix. A single record per CDR3 protein comes from TCRdb applying MiXCR to the 5' RACE reads. Among 750,000 or so distinct CDR3 sequences listed, 20% to 30% were seen once. These data were likewise used in another study, on T cells of mothers and their children.

The sample was blood. All receptors derive from a boy aged 10-17 years in good health.

CDR3 sequence (DNA): TGTGCCAGCAGCTTAAACGCGGGGGGGCCAGGCGAGCAGTACTTC. Residues: CASSLNAGGPGEQYF. The V and J genes are TRBV13 and TRBJ2-5, with TRBD2 matching over 9 bases. The tail of the sequence fits TRBJ2-7 better, so the J call may be wrong. CDR3 size: 15 residues. Looked up from germline, CDR1 is PRHDT and CDR2 is FYEKMQ (reference sequence).

This clonotype was seen more than once but under ten times. The chain has TRBV6-5 and TRBJ2-6; TRBD2 matches at 12 bases. The germline gives CDR1 MNHEY, CDR2 SVGAGI. The CDR3 totals 18 residues. Trimming at V came to 7 bases and at J to 2 bases, leaving 9 bases not matched to a gene. In DNA form, the CDR3 reads TGTGCCAGCAATTCGATGACTAGCGGGAGACCTGGGGCCAACGTCCTGACTTTC. Translation: CASNSMTSGRPGANVLTF.

This clonotype came up a few times. V gene TRBV21-1 combines with J gene TRBJ1-1. TRBV21-1 is classified as a pseudogene. This CDR3 region has 19 residues. In nucleotides, the CDR3 is TGTGCCAGCAGCAAAGCCAGCGACCGAGAGGGCCTTATGAACACTGGAGCTTTCTTT. This translates into CASSKASDREGLMNTGAFF.

This clonotype was observed once. The chain carries TRBV5-1 and TRBJ2-5, with D unresolved. Germline values: CDR1 SGHRS, CDR2 YFSETQ. Trimming removed 1 base from V and 5 bases from J, with 6 bases in between. CDR3 size: 12 residues. The CDR3 nucleotides read TGCGCCAGCAGCTTGTATCACGAGACCCAGTACTTC. It translates to CASSLYHETQYF.

The V gene is TRBV7-9, the J gene TRBJ2-2; no clear D. The CDR3 sequence is 13 residues long. The V and J ends lost 5 bases and 7 bases respectively, with 11 bases between them. Germline loops: CDR1 SEHNR, CDR2 FQNEAQ (reference sequence). This CDR3 is CASSIDWGGELFF. The CDR3 DNA follows: TGTGCCAGCAGCATCGATTGGGGCGGGGAGCTGTTTTTT. Full variable domain (outside the CDR3, taken from reference TRBV7-9 and TRBJ2-2): DTGVSQNPRHKITKRGQNVTFRCDPISEHNRLYWYRQTLGQGPEFLTYFQNEAQLEKSRLLSDRFSAERPKGSFSTLEIQRTEQGDSAMYLCASSIDWGGELFFGEGSRLTVL.

The chain combines TRBV28 with TRBJ2-3; TRBD2 is a possible D gene (6 bases). Trimming pared 1 base from V and 0 bases from J, leaving 14 bases between. The CDR3 runs 17 residues. Per germline, CDR1 MDHEN and CDR2 SYDVKM. The CDR3 sequence: CASSLLGDFSSTDTQYF. The CDR3 DNA follows: TGTGCCAGCAGTTTATTAGGGGACTTTTCTAGCACAGATACGCAGTATTTT. The full variable domain, completed using reference TRBV28 and TRBJ2-3, is DVKVTQSSRYLVKRTGEKVFLECVQDMDHENMFWYRQDPGLGLRLIYFSYDVKMKEKGDIPEGYSVSREKKERFSLILESASTNQTSMYLCASSLLGDFSSTDTQYFGPGTRLTVL.

This chain joins TRBV11-2 and TRBJ2-3, with 11 nucleotides matching TRBD1. Germline trimming cut 4 bases from V and 4 bases from J; bases unmatched to any gene: 7. The CDR3 contains 16 residues. Germline V lookup: CDR1 SGHAT, CDR2 FQNNGV. The CDR3 DNA reads TGTGCCAGCAGCTCCGGACAGGGGGCCCTTTCAGATACGCAGTATTTT. It is translated as CASSSGQGALSDTQYF.

V gene TRBV4-2 combines with J gene TRBJ2-5; no reliable D call. The end of the DNA fits TRBJ2-7 better, so the J call may be wrong. Germline CDR1 is LGHNA and CDR2 is YNFKEQ. The CDR3 covers 14 residues. CDR3 in amino acids: CASSQEGINYEQYF. The DNA of the CDR3 is TGTGCCAGCAGCCAAGAGGGGATTAACTACGAGCAGTACTTC.